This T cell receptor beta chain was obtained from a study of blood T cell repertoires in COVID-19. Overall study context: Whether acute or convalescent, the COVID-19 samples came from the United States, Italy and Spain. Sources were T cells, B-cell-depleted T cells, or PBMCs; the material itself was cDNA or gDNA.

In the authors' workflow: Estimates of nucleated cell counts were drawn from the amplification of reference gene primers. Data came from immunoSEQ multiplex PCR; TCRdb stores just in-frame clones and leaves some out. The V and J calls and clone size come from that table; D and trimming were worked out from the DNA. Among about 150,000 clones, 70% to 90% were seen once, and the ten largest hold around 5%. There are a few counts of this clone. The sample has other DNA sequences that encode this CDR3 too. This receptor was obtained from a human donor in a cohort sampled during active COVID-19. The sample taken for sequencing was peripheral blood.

For the CDR3, the DNA is TGTGCCAGCAGTTTCGCCGGGAACTATGGCTACACCTTC. Its protein product is CASSFAGNYGYTF. The gene calls are TRBV12-3 or TRBV12-4 and TRBJ1-2; D not certain. This CDR3 is built from 13 residues. Between the trimmed V and J ends, which lost 3 bases and 2 bases, there was a span of 7 bases.